The rows below give T cell receptor beta chains drawn from one sample of a study of cytotoxic CD8 clonotypes in ibrutinib-treated CLL. Profiled with immunoSEQ multiplex PCR; TCRdb holds only in-frame clones, not every one. This sample has more than 200,000 clones, with 60% to 75% found just once. The sample here was PBMCs, taken after 24 months of ibrutinib treatment. These receptors all stem from a human donor with chronic lymphocytic leukemia. Each CDR3 is given with its conserved first and last residue. The D gene is left open where the match is weak. Where a row states a size, it is once, few, many or the class of an expanded clone; other rows omit it.

>.|.|TRBJ2-7|TRBV15
CATSRERGVPYEQYF
TGTGCCACCAGCAGAGAGAGAGGGGTCCCCTACGAGCAGTACTTC
>.|.|TRBJ1-2|TRBV30
CAWSVRGLEEGYTF
TGTGCCTGGAGTGTACGAGGATTAGAGGAGGGCTACACCTTC
>.|few|TRBJ2-2|TRBV28
CASTREGTGELFF
TGTGCCAGCACCCGCGAAGGTACCGGGGAGCTGTTTTTT
>.|once|TRBJ2-7|TRBV6-5
CASSLIVSREQYF
TGTGCCAGCAGTTTGATCGTAAGCCGGGAGCAGTACTTC
>.|.|TRBJ1-1|TRBV6-5
CASSNRQNTEAFF
TGTGCCAGCAGCAACCGACAGAACACTGAAGCTTTCTTT
>TRBD1|once|TRBJ1-1|TRBV29-1
CSLKPRIGQGTNTEAFF
TGCAGCCTCAAGCCGCGAATTGGACAGGGGACGAACACTGAAGCTTTCTTT
>TRBD1|.|TRBJ1-2|TRBV19
CASSIARRTGSDYGYTF
TGTGCCAGTAGTATAGCAAGAAGGACAGGGAGTGACTATGGCTACACCTTC
>TRBD1|.|TRBJ1-2|TRBV5-6
CASSAGQKKTYGYTF
TGTGCCAGCAGCGCGGGACAGAAAAAGACCTATGGCTACACCTTC
>.|.|TRBJ2-6|TRBV5-1
CASSPDRTGANVLTF
TGCGCCAGCAGCCCGGACAGAACAGGGGCCAACGTCCTGACTTTC
>.|.|TRBJ2-7|TRBV14
CASSPSSGVSSYEQYF
TGTGCCAGCAGCCCTTCCTCGGGGGTTAGCTCCTACGAGCAGTACTTC
>.|.|TRBJ1-5|TRBV5-1
CASSFEGDQPQHF
TGCGCCAGCAGCTTTGAGGGGGATCAGCCCCAGCATTTT
>TRBD1|once|TRBJ2-1|TRBV9
CASTLGGTGDYNEQFF
TGTGCCAGCACCCTAGGGGGGACAGGGGACTACAATGAGCAGTTCTTC
>.|.|TRBJ2-2|TRBV11-1
CASSLGVNANTGELFF
TGTGCCAGCAGCTTAGGGGTCAACGCGAACACCGGGGAGCTGTTTTTT
>TRBD1|.|TRBJ2-5|TRBV6-5
CASSPGTGVETQYF
TGTGCCAGCAGTCCCGGGACAGGGGTAGAGACCCAGTACTTC
>TRBD1|.|TRBJ2-3|TRBV30
CAWRAGDRNTDTQYF
TGTGCCTGGAGGGCTGGGGACAGGAACACAGATACGCAGTATTTT
>.|few|TRBJ2-7|TRBV2
CASGRRDSYEQYF
TGTGCCAGCGGAAGGCGGGATTCCTACGAGCAGTACTTC
>.|.|TRBJ1-5|TRBV6-5
CASSSTAYNQPQHF
TGTGCCAGCAGTTCCACGGCCTACAATCAGCCCCAGCATTTT
>.|.|TRBJ1-1|TRBV10-3
CAISVREGTEAFF
TGTGCCATCAGTGTGCGGGAAGGGACTGAAGCTTTCTTT
>.|.|TRBJ2-6|TRBV30
CAWSVWESGANVLTF
TGTGCCTGGAGTGTTTGGGAATCTGGGGCCAACGTCCTGACTTTC
>.|.|TRBJ1-2|TRBV4-1
CASSQDGNYGYTF
TGCGCCAGCAGCCAAGACGGCAACTATGGCTACACCTTC
>TRBD2|.|TRBJ2-1|TRBV19
CASSILAEVNEQFF
TGTGCCAGTAGTATCCTAGCGGAGGTCAATGAGCAGTTCTTC
>.|once|TRBJ2-3|TRBV15
CATSRNSGSDTQYF
TGTGCCACCAGCAGAAACTCAGGGTCCGATACGCAGTATTTT
>.|few|TRBJ1-2|TRBV27
CASTPWRQVDYGYTF
TGTGCCAGCACCCCGTGGCGACAGGTAGACTATGGCTACACCTTC
>TRBD1|.|TRBJ2-2|TRBV7-8
CASSFPRTGTGDTGELFF
TGTGCCAGCAGCTTCCCCCGGACAGGGACGGGTGACACCGGGGAGCTGTTTTTT